This T cell receptor beta chain was retrieved from a study of CD8+CD57+ T cells in acquired aplastic anemia. In the study overall: On average, sorted CD4+ and CD8+ cells gave 3.2 ug of DNA. The study, taken as a whole, reports: Found in both controls and patients were twenty-nine CD8+ CDR3 sequences.

TCR beta VDJ and CDR3 profiles were obtained from a genomic DNA template. TCRdb independently ran MiXCR on the reads; one entry per CDR3 protein. This table holds about 260,000 distinct CDR3 sequences, around 82% found once. Germline CDR1 LNHDA, CDR2 SQIVND (reference sequence). The CDR3 is made up of 16 amino acids. Trimming left V 6 bases short and J 8 bases short, with 23 bases between. Turning to this clonotype: As yet, its antigen is unknown. Since no conserved phenylalanine or tryptophan closes the CDR3, a read error is the likely cause.

Sequencing was done on patients that had shown CD8+CD57+ cell expansion by flow cytometry. Severe acquired aplastic anemia was present in all patients. Each patient gave a blood sample that was collected before any therapy had been received. The sample consisted of sorted CD4+, CD8+, or CD8+CD57+ T cells (not recorded which) from PBMCs. This sequence was found in a human donor with aplastic anemia. The chain has TRBV19 and TRBJ2-1, with a possible D match to TRBD1 (5 bases). CDR3 bases: TGTGCCAGTAGCCAGGGTGGCGGAAACGGTCAGGATGAGCAGTTCGTC. Amino acid sequence: CASSQGGGNGQDEQFV.